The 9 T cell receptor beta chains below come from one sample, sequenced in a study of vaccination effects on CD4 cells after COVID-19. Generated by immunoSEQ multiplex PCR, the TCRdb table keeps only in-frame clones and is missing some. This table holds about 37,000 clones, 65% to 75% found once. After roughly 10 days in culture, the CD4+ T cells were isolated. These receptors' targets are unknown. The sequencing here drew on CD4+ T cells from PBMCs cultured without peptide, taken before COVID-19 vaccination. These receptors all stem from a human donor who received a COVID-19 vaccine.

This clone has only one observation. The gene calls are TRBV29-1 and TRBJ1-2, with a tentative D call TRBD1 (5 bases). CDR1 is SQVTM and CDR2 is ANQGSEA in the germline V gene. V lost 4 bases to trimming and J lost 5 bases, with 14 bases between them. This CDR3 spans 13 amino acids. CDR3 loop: CSVARAGYYGYTF. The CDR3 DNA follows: TGCAGCGTTGCCCGGGCAGGGTATTATGGCTACACCTTC.

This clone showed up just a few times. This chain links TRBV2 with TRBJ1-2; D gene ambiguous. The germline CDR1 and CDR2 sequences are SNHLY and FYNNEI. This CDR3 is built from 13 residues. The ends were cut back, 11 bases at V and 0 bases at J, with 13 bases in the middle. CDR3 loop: CAGRTGANYGYTF. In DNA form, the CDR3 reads TGTGCCGGACGGACGGGAGCTAACTATGGCTACACCTTC.

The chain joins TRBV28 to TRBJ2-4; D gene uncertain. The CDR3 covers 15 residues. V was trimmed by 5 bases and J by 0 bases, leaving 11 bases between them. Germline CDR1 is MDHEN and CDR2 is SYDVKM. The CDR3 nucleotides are TGTGCCAGCAGTAACTTAGACTTAGCCAAAAACATTCAGTACTTC. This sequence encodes CASSNLDLAKNIQYF.

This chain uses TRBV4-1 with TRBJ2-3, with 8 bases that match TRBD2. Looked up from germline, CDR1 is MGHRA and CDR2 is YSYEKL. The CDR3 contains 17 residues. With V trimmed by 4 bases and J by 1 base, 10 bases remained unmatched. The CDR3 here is CASSRTGGAGGTDTQYF. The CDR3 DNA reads TGCGCCAGCAGCCGCACCGGGGGAGCGGGGGGCACAGATACGCAGTATTTT.

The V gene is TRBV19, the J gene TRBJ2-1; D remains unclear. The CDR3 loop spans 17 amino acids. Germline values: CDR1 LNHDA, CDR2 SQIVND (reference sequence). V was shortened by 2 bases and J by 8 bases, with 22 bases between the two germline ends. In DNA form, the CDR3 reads TGTGCCAGTAGTATAAGATCTTGGGGTCGGCCGGGCGATGAGCAGTTCTTC. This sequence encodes CASSIRSWGRPGDEQFF.

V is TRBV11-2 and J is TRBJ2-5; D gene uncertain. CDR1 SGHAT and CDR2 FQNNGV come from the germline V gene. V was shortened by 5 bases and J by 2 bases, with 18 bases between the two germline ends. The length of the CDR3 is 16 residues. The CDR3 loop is CASSPNLVADQETQYF. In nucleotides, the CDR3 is TGTGCCAGCAGCCCCAACCTAGTGGCAGATCAAGAGACCCAGTACTTC.

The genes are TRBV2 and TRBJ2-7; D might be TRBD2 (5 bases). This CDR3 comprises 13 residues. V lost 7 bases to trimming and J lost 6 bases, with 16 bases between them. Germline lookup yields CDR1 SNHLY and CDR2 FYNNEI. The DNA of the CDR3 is TGTGCCAGCACCGGACTGGGGTCGCCCGAGCAGTACTTC. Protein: CASTGLGSPEQYF.

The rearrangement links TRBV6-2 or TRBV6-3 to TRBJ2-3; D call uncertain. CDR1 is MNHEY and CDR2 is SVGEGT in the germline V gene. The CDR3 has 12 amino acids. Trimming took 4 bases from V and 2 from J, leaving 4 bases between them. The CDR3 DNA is TGTGCCAGCAGTTTAAACACAGATACGCAGTATTTT. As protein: CASSLNTDTQYF.

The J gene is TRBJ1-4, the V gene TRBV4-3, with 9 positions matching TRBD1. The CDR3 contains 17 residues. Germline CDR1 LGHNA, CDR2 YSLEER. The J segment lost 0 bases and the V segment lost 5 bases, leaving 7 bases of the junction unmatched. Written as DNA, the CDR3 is TGCGCCAGCAGCGGCTACAGGGGGCGCGCAACTAATGAAAAACTGTTTTTT. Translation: CASSGYRGRATNEKLFF.